These 8 T cell receptor beta chains share one sample of origin, sequenced in a study of vaccination effects on CD4 cells after COVID-19. Under the ViraFEST assay, PBMC were stimulated with viral peptide pools so that antigen-specific CD4+ T cells expanded. Sequencing was performed afterwards. Around day 10 of culture, CD4+ T cells were separated out. Each participant was given two doses of one vaccine (BNT162b2 or mRNA-1273). Method: immunoSEQ multiplex PCR; TCRdb's copy keeps in-frame clones and lacks some. Among more than 13,000 clones listed, approximately 68% were seen once. These receptors lack a known antigen. The sample consisted of CD4+ T cells from PBMCs cultured with HCoV-NL63 spike peptides, taken after COVID-19 vaccination. These receptors all stem from a human donor who received a COVID-19 vaccine.

This sequence joins TRBV7-9 and TRBJ2-5; unclear D gene. The CDR3 is 15 amino acids. CDR1 and CDR2 from the germline V gene are SEHNR and FQNEAQ (reference sequence). The ends were cut back, 5 bases at V and 0 bases at J, with 13 bases in the middle. The DNA for the CDR3 is TGTGCCAGCAGCGCACAGAATTGGTACCAAGAGACCCAGTACTTC. The encoded protein is CASSAQNWYQETQYF.

The chain joins TRBV20-1 to TRBJ1-2; 7 bases line up with TRBD1. Germline CDR1 reads DFQATT; CDR2 reads SNEGSKA (reference sequence). CDR3 length: 15 amino acids. V was pared by 3 bases and J by 3 bases, with 10 bases of the junction left unmatched. The CDR3 loop is CSASSGEGAHYGYTF. The CDR3 DNA sequence: TGCAGTGCTAGTTCTGGGGAGGGGGCTCACTATGGCTACACCTTC.

The table lists this clone with a count of one. The gene calls are TRBV3-1 (or the pseudogene TRBV3-2) and TRBJ1-2, with a possible D match to TRBD1 (5 bases). This CDR3 is built from 15 residues. V shed 6 bases and J shed 5 bases, with 19 bases lying between them. CDR1 and CDR2 from the germline V gene are LGHDT and YNNKEL (reference sequence). The CDR3 nucleotides read TGTGCCAGCAGGCTGGGGGTCGGGAGACCTTATGGCTACACCTTC. Encoded protein: CASRLGVGRPYGYTF.

The chain uses TRBV5-4 and TRBJ2-7; D is possibly TRBD1 (5 bases). Trimming took 0 bases from V and 4 from J, leaving 11 bases between them. Germline values: CDR1 SGHNT, CDR2 YYREEE (reference sequence). The CDR3 contains 14 residues. CDR3 DNA sequence: TGTGCCAGCAGCTTGGCCGAAGGGGCGTACGAGCAGTACTTC. Its translation: CASSLAEGAYEQYF.

This chain joins TRBV21-1 and TRBJ1-1. TRBV21-1 counts as a pseudogene. The CDR3 length is 13 residues. As DNA, the CDR3 is TGTGCCAGCAGGGGGGAAGAGAACACTGAAGCTTTCTTT. This translates into CASRGEENTEAFF.

The chain carries TRBV18 and TRBJ1-1, with D possibly being TRBD1 (5 bases). V was clipped by 5 bases and J by 2 bases, with 12 bases between them. Germline V lookup: CDR1 KGHSH, CDR2 LQKENI. The CDR3 has 14 amino acids. The CDR3 loop reads CASSKRTPNTEAFF. The DNA for the CDR3 is TGTGCCAGCTCAAAGAGGACACCCAACACTGAAGCTTTCTTT. Variable domain in full (rest from reference TRBV18 and TRBJ1-1): NAGVMQNPRHLVRRRGQEARLRCSPMKGHSHVYWYRQLPEEGLKFMVYLQKENIIDESGMPKERFSAEFPKEGPSILRIQQVVRGDSAAYFCASSKRTPNTEAFFGQGTRLTVV.

The chain links TRBV9 to TRBJ1-2; D unclear. V was shortened by 3 bases and J by 4 bases, with 13 bases between the two germline ends. This CDR3 is built from 14 residues. Germline V gene lookup returns CDR1 SGDLS and CDR2 YYNGEE. This chain's CDR3 is CASSGRAGTYGYTF. The CDR3 coding sequence is TGTGCCAGCAGCGGCCGTGCGGGAACCTATGGCTACACCTTC.

This CDR3 reads CASSLLGGNTEAFF. CDR3 coding DNA: TGTGCCAGCAGCCTCTTGGGGGGGAACACTGAAGCTTTCTTT. The genes are TRBV7-3 and TRBJ1-1, with D perhaps TRBD1 (5 bases). The CDR3 is made up of 14 amino acids. Between the trimmed V and J ends, which lost 5 bases and 1 base, there was a span of 11 bases. Germline V lookup: CDR1 SGHTA, CDR2 FQGTGA.